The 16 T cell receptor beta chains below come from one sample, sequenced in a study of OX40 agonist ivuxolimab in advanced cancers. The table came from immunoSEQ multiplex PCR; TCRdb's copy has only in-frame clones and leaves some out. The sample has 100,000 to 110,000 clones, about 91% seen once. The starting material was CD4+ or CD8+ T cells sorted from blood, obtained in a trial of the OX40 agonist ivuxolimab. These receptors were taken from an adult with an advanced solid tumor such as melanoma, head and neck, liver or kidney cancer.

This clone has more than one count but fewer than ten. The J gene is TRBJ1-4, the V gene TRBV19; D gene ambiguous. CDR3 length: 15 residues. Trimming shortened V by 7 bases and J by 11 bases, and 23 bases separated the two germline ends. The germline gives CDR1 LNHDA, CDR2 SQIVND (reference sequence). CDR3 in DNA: TGTGCCAGTAATCCTCGAAGCGTAAAGGGTGAGAAACTGTTTTTT. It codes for CASNPRSVKGEKLFF.

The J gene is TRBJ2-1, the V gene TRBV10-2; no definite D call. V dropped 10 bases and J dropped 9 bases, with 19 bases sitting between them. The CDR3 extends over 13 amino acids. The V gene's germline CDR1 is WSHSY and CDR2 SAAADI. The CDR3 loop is CAIARSTVPEQFF. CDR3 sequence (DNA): TGCGCCATCGCGCGCTCGACCGTGCCTGAGCAGTTCTTC.

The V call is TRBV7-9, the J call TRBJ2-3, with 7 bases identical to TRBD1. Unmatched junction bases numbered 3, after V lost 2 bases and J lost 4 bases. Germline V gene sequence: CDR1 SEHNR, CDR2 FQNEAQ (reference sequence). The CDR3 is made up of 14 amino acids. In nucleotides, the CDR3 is TGTGCCAGCAGCTTACGACAGGGCGCAGATACGCAGTATTTT. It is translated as CASSLRQGADTQYF.

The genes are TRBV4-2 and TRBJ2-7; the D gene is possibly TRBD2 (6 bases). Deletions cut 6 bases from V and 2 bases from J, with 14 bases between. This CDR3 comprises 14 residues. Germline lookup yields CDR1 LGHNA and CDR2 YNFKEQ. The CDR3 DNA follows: TGTGCCAGCAGTCCCGGGACTTTCACCTACGAGCAGTACTTC. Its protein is CASSPGTFTYEQYF.

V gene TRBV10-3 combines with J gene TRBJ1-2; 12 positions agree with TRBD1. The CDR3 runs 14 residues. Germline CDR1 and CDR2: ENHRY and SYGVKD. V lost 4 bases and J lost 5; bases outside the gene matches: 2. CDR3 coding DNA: TGTGCCATCAGTGGGGACAGGGGGCGATATGGCTACACCTTC. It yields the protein CAISGDRGRYGYTF.

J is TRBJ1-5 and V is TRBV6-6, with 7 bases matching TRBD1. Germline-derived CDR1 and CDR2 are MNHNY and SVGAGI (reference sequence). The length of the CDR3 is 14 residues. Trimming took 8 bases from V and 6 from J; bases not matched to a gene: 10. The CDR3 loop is CASGGGFTGQPQHF. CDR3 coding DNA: TGTGCCAGCGGAGGGGGCTTTACGGGTCAGCCCCAGCATTTT.

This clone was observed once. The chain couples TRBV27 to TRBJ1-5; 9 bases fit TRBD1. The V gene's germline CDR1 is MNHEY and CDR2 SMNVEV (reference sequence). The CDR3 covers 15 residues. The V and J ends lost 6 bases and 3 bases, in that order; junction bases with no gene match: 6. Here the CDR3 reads CASRKTGGYNQPQHF. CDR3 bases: TGTGCCAGCAGAAAAACAGGGGGCTACAATCAGCCCCAGCATTTT.

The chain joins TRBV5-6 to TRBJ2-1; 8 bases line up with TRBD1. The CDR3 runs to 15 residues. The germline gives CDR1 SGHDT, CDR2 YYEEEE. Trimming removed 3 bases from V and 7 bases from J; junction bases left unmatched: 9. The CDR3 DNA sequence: TGTGCCAGCAGCTATGGACAGGGAAGAGTAAATGAGCAGTTCTTC. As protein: CASSYGQGRVNEQFF.

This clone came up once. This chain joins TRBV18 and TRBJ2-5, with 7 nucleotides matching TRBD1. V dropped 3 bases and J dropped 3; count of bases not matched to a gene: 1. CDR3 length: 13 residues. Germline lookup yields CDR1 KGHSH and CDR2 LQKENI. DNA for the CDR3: TGTGCCAGCTCACCCGGGACAGAAGAGACCCAGTACTTC. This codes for CASSPGTEETQYF. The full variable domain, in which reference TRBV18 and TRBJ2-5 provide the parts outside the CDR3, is NAGVMQNPRHLVRRRGQEARLRCSPMKGHSHVYWYRQLPEEGLKFMVYLQKENIIDESGMPKERFSAEFPKEGPSILRIQQVVRGDSAAYFCASSPGTEETQYFGPGTRLLVL.

The CDR3 loop is CASTLLRTGVYGYTF. CDR3 nucleotides: TGTGCCAGCACCCTACTTCGGACAGGGGTCTATGGCTACACCTTC. This chain connects TRBV28 to TRBJ1-2; 9 bases line up with TRBD1. The V and J ends lost 7 bases and 4 bases, in that order; junction bases with no gene match: 10. The CDR3 consists of 15 residues. Germline V gene lookup returns CDR1 MDHEN and CDR2 SYDVKM.

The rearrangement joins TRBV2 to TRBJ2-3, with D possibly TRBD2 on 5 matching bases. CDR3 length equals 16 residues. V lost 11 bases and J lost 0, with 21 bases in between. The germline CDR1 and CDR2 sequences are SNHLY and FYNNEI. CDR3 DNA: TGTGCCCAGAGGGAAGGGCTATCCCCTAGCACAGATACGCAGTATTTT. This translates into CAQREGLSPSTDTQYF.

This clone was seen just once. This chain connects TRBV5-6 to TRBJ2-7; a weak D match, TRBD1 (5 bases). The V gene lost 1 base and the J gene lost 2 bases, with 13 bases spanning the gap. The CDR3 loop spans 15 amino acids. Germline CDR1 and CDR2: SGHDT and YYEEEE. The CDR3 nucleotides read TGTGCCAGCAGCTTGAGCAGGGCGCGTCCCTACGAGCAGTACTTC. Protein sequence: CASSLSRARPYEQYF.

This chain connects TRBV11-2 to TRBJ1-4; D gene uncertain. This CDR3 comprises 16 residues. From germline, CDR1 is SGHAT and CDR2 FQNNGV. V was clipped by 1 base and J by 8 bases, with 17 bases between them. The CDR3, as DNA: TGTGCCAGCAGCTTAGTAGCAGGTACGGAGTCGGAAAAACTGTTTTTT. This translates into CASSLVAGTESEKLFF.

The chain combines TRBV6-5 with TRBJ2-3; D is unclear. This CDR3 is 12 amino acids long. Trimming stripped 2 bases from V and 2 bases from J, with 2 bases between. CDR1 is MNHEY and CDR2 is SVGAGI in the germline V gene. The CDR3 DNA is TGTGCCAGCAGTTACAACACAGATACGCAGTATTTT. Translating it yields CASSYNTDTQYF.

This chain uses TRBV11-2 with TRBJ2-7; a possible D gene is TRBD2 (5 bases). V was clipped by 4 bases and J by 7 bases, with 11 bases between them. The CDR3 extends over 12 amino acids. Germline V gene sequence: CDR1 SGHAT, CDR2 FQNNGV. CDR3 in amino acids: CASSYLRGEQYF. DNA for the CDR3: TGTGCCAGCAGCTACCTCCGAGGGGAGCAGTACTTC.

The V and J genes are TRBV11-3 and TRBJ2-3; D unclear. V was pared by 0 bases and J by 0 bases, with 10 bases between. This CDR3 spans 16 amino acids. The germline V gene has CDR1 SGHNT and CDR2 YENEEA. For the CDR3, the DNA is TGTGCCAGCAGCTTAGATCGACCTCAGAGCACAGATACGCAGTATTTT. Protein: CASSLDRPQSTDTQYF.